This T cell receptor (beta chain) was found in a study of blood T cell repertoires in COVID-19. Looking at the study overall: Some COVID-19 samples were acute and others convalescent; all came from the United States, Italy and Spain. T cells, B-cell-depleted T cells, or PBMCs provided the cDNA or gDNA that served as material.

The cohort comprised adults aged roughly 18 to 90 years residing in about two dozen US areas. Libraries were prepared by immunoSEQ multiplex PCR; TCRdb keeps only in-frame clonotypes and omits some of them. The sample lists over 200,000 clones; 91% were seen once. The receptor comes from a human donor in a cohort exposed to, infected with or recovered from COVID-19 (not recorded which). The donor label of this sample is uncertain. Sequences were obtained from PBMCs or T cells enriched from blood (not recorded which).

This CDR3 is CASRSNPSGGSSETQYF. Here the CDR3 DNA reads TGTGCCAGCAGAAGCAATCCTAGCGGGGGTAGTTCCGAGACCCAGTACTTC. This chain joins TRBV27 and TRBJ2-5; 10 nucleotides align to TRBD2. The germline V gene encodes CDR1 MNHEY and CDR2 SMNVEV (reference sequence). V lost 6 bases and J lost 5; bases outside the gene matches: 15. This CDR3 region has 17 residues.